This TCR beta chain emerged from a study of blood T cells in healthy people across ages. The study, taken as a whole, reports: Across the age range, TCR beta diversity per million T cells fell in a roughly linear way. Naive and antigen-experienced cells were not separated, limiting conclusive comparison. Estimated diversity across one million T cells was deemed an underestimate.

Concerning this clonotype: As yet, its antigen is unknown.

Trimming removed 7 bases at V and 7 bases at J, with 8 bases between. The CDR3 loop spans 11 amino acids. A second about 6 to 12 cycle PCR used barcoded and J-beta primers. TCRdb reprocessed the 5' RACE reads with MiXCR, giving one entry per CDR3 protein. Counted here are 660,000 or so distinct CDR3 sequences, roughly 58% occurring once; the ten biggest clones make up roughly 34%. The authors extracted at least 6 micrograms of total RNA per sample. The sequencing input was blood. This chain links TRBV12-3 or TRBV12-4 with TRBJ2-4; D might be TRBD2 (5 bases). The receptor was derived from a man in his 60s in good health. The chain's CDR3 is CASTRGNIQYF. The CDR3 bases are TGTGCCAGCACCCGGGGTAACATTCAGTACTTC.